These 10 T cell receptor beta chains were all obtained from the same sample, sequenced in a study of beta chain features in type 1 diabetes. Study-level results: Significant though moderate, a shortening of TCRB CDR3s appeared in all four CD4+ subsets of Type 1 diabetes patients.

The investigators reverse transcribed all of the isolated RNA, so they sequenced expressed TCRB transcripts. Data came from immunoSEQ multiplex PCR; TCRdb stores just in-frame clones and leaves some out. The top ten clones hold approximately 0.016% of a sample with 300,000 to 400,000 clones, roughly 14% of them seen once. No cognate antigen is known for these TCRs. Source material: naive CD4+ T cells from blood. The source of these receptors is a woman in her late teens or twenties with type 1 diabetes.

This clone has just a few counts. The J gene is TRBJ2-1, the V gene TRBV2; the match to TRBD2 covers 12 bases. Germline-derived CDR1 and CDR2 are SNHLY and FYNNEI. With V trimmed by 6 bases and J by 3 bases, 6 bases remained unmatched. This CDR3 has 16 residues. The CDR3 protein is CASRRLAGVIYNEQFF. In nucleotides, the CDR3 is TGTGCCAGCAGGAGACTAGCGGGAGTTATCTACAATGAGCAGTTCTTC.

J is TRBJ1-5 and V is TRBV28; TRBD1 might be the D (5 bases). V lost 4 bases and J 2 bases, leaving 18 bases between the germline ends. The CDR3 runs to 17 residues. The germline gives CDR1 MDHEN, CDR2 SYDVKM. The CDR3 DNA is TGTGCCAGCAGTTCCTACGGCGCAGGGTACGGCAATCAGCCCCAGCATTTT. It yields the protein CASSSYGAGYGNQPQHF.

V and J are TRBV9 and TRBJ2-3; 11 positions agree with TRBD2. This CDR3 has 16 residues. The germline V gene has CDR1 SGDLS and CDR2 YYNGEE. J gave up 0 bases and V 4 bases, and 4 bases lay outside the gene matches. The chain's CDR3 is CASSPGTSGSTDTQYF. CDR3 coding DNA: TGTGCCAGCAGCCCCGGGACTAGCGGTAGCACAGATACGCAGTATTTT. Supplemented by reference TRBV9 and TRBJ2-3, the full variable domain reads DSGVTQTPKHLITATGQRVTLRCSPRSGDLSVYWYQQSLDQGLQFLIQYYNGEERAKGNILERFSAQQFPDLHSELNLSSLELGDSALYFCASSPGTSGSTDTQYFGPGTRLTVL.

J is TRBJ2-2 and V is TRBV5-4, with D maybe TRBD2 (6 bases). This CDR3 has 16 residues. The germline gives CDR1 SGHNT, CDR2 YYREEE (reference sequence). Trimming took off 2 bases at V and 3 bases at J, with 14 bases between the two ends. The CDR3 nucleotides are TGTGCCAGCAGCTTTAAAAGGGGACTTGACACCGGGGAGCTGTTTTTT. Its translation is CASSFKRGLDTGELFF.

The rearrangement uses TRBV29-1 and TRBJ2-1; 11 bases map to TRBD2. CDR3 length: 18 residues. Germline values: CDR1 SQVTM, CDR2 ANQGSEA. The V and J ends lost 6 bases and 0 bases, in that order; junction bases with no gene match: 13. The CDR3, as DNA: TGCAGCGTGGGGGGGGCTAGCGGGAGGACCTTCTCCTACAATGAGCAGTTCTTC. Residues: CSVGGASGRTFSYNEQFF.

This clone was detected a few times. The chain has TRBV7-7 and TRBJ2-2; TRBD1 matches at 12 bases. Per germline, CDR1 SSHAT and CDR2 FNYEAQ (reference sequence). The V and J ends lost 10 bases and 7 bases, in that order; junction bases with no gene match: 13. This CDR3 comprises 16 residues. The CDR3 DNA follows: TGTGCCATACGACAGGGGACAGGGGGCCCGCACGGGGAGCTGTTTTTT. Encoded protein: CAIRQGTGGPHGELFF.

The chain is built from TRBV2 and TRBJ2-2; 8 bases match TRBD1. J gave up 1 base and V 6 bases, and 10 bases lay outside the gene matches. Germline CDR1 is SNHLY and CDR2 is FYNNEI. The length of the CDR3 is 17 residues. The CDR3 sequence: CASRTRDRLLNTGELFF. The CDR3 DNA follows: TGTGCCAGCAGAACCCGGGACAGGTTATTGAACACCGGGGAGCTGTTTTTT. The full variable domain, with the rest looked up from reference TRBV2 and TRBJ2-2, is EPEVTQTPSHQVTQMGQEVILRCVPISNHLYFYWYRQILGQKVEFLVSFYNNEISEKSEIFDDQFSVERPDGSNFTLKIRSTKLEDSAMYFCASRTRDRLLNTGELFFGEGSRLTVL.

V and J are TRBV5-1 and TRBJ2-5, with D tentatively TRBD2 (6 bases). The CDR3 totals 14 residues. Germline V lookup: CDR1 SGHRS, CDR2 YFSETQ. The V end lost 4 bases, the J end lost 4 bases, and 14 bases lay between the germline ends. In DNA form, the CDR3 reads TGCGCCAGCAGCGGGGGAGCGGGTCTAGAGACCCAGTACTTC. Its protein product is CASSGGAGLETQYF. The whole variable domain, remainder taken from reference TRBV5-1 and TRBJ2-5, is KAGVTQTPRYLIKTRGQQVTLSCSPISGHRSVSWYQQTPGQGLQFLFEYFSETQRNKGNFPGRFSGRQFSNSRSEMNVSTLELGDSALYLCASSGGAGLETQYFGPGTRLLVL.

This clone came up a few times. This sequence joins TRBV7-9 and TRBJ1-1; 7 bases agree with TRBD1. Germline loops: CDR1 SEHNR, CDR2 FQNEAQ (reference sequence). CDR3 length: 14 residues. The V and J ends lost 2 bases and 4 bases, in that order; junction bases with no gene match: 4. For the CDR3, the DNA is TGTGCCAGCAGCTTAACAGGGGCTTCCACTGAAGCTTTCTTT. This gives the protein CASSLTGASTEAFF.

This clone appeared a few times. The chain joins TRBV10-3 to TRBJ1-1; 8 bases align to TRBD1. The CDR3 has 15 amino acids. After removal of 3 bases from V and 2 bases from J, the junction contained 5 bases not matched to a gene. The germline V gene has CDR1 ENHRY and CDR2 SYGVKD. CDR3 amino acids: CAISDNRGSNTEAFF. CDR3 nucleotide sequence: TGTGCCATCAGTGATAACAGGGGGTCCAACACTGAAGCTTTCTTT.